A selection of T cell receptor beta chains follows, all from one sample in a study of blood T cells in healthy people across ages. One entry per CDR3 protein, called by TCRdb with MiXCR from the 5' RACE reads. The repertoire consists of some 760,000 distinct CDR3 sequences, with roughly 25% occurring once and the leading ten covering roughly 9%. These same data were also listed under a study on T cells of mothers and their children.

Material: blood. The receptor set was obtained from a boy aged 5-17 years in good health. CDR3s include the opening cysteine and the closing phenylalanine or tryptophan. Each record gives: J gene, V gene, CDR3 length, D gene, clone size, CDR3 protein, CDR3 DNA. The D gene is left open where the match is weak. Rows give clone size only sometimes, using once, few, many, or a class for an expanded clone.

>TRBJ2-5|TRBV7-9|12|TRBD1|few
CAINRGGETQYF
TGTGCCATAAACAGGGGCGGGGAGACCCAGTACTTC
>TRBJ1-6|TRBV27|14|TRBD1|-
CASSLGGGRAPLHF
TGTGCCAGCAGTTTAGGAGGGGGCAGGGCACCCCTCCACTTT
>TRBJ1-5|TRBV5-6|16|-|-
CASSLGTLASNQPQHF
TGTGCCAGCAGCTTGGGGACCCTCGCAAGCAATCAGCCCCAGCATTTT
>TRBJ2-5|TRBV7-9|12|-|few
CASSSGLYDQYF
TGTGCCAGCAGCTCGGGACTTTATGACCAGTACTTC
>TRBJ2-3|TRBV10-3|16|-|-
CAISEGAGGSTDTQYF
TGTGCCATCAGTGAGGGAGCAGGTGGGAGCACAGATACGCAGTATTTT
>TRBJ2-7|TRBV20-1|14|TRBD2|-
CSARGTSGQYEQYF
TGCAGTGCTAGGGGGACTAGCGGGCAGTACGAGCAGTACTTC
>TRBJ2-2|TRBV6-1|13|-|-
CASNIVGTGELFF
TGTGCCAGCAACATCGTGGGTACCGGGGAGCTGTTTTTT
>TRBJ2-1|TRBV6-5|13|-|-
CASSPGSPYEQFF
TGTGCCAGCTCGCCGGGATCCCCCTACGAGCAGTTCTTC
>TRBJ1-5|TRBV7-9|16|TRBD1|few
CASSQNRGVRDQPQHF
TGTGCCAGCAGCCAAAACAGGGGAGTACGGGATCAGCCCCAGCATTTT
>TRBJ1-1|TRBV19|13|-|-
CASSIFWGPEAFF
TGTGCCAGTAGTATCTTCTGGGGTCCAGAAGCTTTCTTT
>TRBJ2-7|TRBV11-2|14|TRBD1|few
CASSLGTGFGEQYF
TGTGCCAGCAGCTTAGGGACAGGGTTCGGCGAGCAGTACTTC
>TRBJ1-2|TRBV6-2/TRBV6-3|14|-|-
CASSYSTDPYGYTF
TGTGCCAGCAGTTACTCGACGGACCCCTATGGCTACACCTTC
>TRBJ2-1|TRBV24-1|15|TRBD2|-
CATTRSTSGVDEQFF
TGTGCCACCACTCGAAGTACTAGCGGCGTCGATGAGCAGTTCTTC
>TRBJ1-2|TRBV29-1|14|TRBD1|few
CSVEDRDRDYGYTF
TGCAGCGTTGAAGATCGGGACAGGGACTATGGCTACACCTTC
>TRBJ2-5|TRBV19|13|-|-
CASSSMNQETQYF
TGTGCCAGTAGTTCCATGAACCAAGAGACCCAGTACTTC
>TRBJ1-2|TRBV6-1|14|-|-
CASSTVGTADGYTF
TGTGCCAGCAGTACAGTGGGGACGGCTGATGGCTACACCTTC
>TRBJ2-7|TRBV20-1|14|-|-
CSASGAGDPYEQYF
TGCAGTGCTAGTGGTGCGGGCGACCCCTACGAGCAGTACTTC
>TRBJ2-7|TRBV20-1|14|-|-
CSALPGRDYYEQYF
TGCAGTGCATTACCGGGACGAGATTACTACGAGCAGTACTTC
>TRBJ1-1|TRBV5-1|14|TRBD1|-
CASSSEQGRTEAFF
TGCGCCAGCAGCTCGGAACAGGGGCGGACTGAAGCTTTCTTT
>TRBJ2-1|TRBV7-9|15|-|-
CAIEFSETSYNEQFF
TGTGCCATCGAGTTCTCGGAGACTTCCTACAATGAGCAGTTCTTC
>TRBJ1-4|TRBV20-1|12|-|-
CSATGTNEKLFF
TGCAGTGCTACCGGGACTAATGAAAAACTGTTTTTT
>TRBJ2-5|TRBV11-2|16|-|few
CASSPIRTGIQETQYF
TGTGCCAGCAGCCCTATCAGAACAGGGATCCAAGAGACCCAGTACTTC
>TRBJ1-1|TRBV7-9|16|-|few
CASSSRPGREDIEAFF
TGTGCCAGCAGCTCCCGCCCGGGACGGGAAGACATTGAAGCTTTCTTT
>TRBJ2-5|TRBV6-6|16|-|few
CASSNLLLTDQETQYF
TGTGCCAGCAGTAACCTTTTGCTCACTGACCAAGAGACCCAGTACTTC
>TRBJ1-1|TRBV6-2/TRBV6-3|15|-|few
CASSSTQGKGTEAFF
TGTGCCAGCAGTTCAACTCAGGGGAAGGGGACTGAAGCTTTCTTT
>TRBJ2-7|TRBV5-1|16|TRBD2|-
CASIVCSGLAAYEQYF
TGCGCCAGCATTGTCTGTTCAGGACTAGCGGCCTACGAGCAGTACTTC
>TRBJ2-7|TRBV15|14|-|-
CATSRDSQGYEQYF
TGTGCCACCAGCAGAGATTCCCAGGGTTACGAGCAGTACTTC
>TRBJ2-1|TRBV9|15|TRBD1|-
CASSETGGSYNEQFF
TGTGCCAGCAGCGAGACAGGGGGCTCCTACAATGAGCAGTTCTTC
>TRBJ2-7|TRBV29-1|12|-|-
CSAMSFSYVQYF
TGCAGCGCCATGAGTTTTTCCTACGTGCAGTACTTC
>TRBJ2-7|TRBV7-4|14|TRBD1|few
CASSLVGQGHEQYF
TGTGCCAGCAGCTTAGTGGGACAGGGCCACGAGCAGTACTTC
>TRBJ2-6|TRBV16|16|-|-
CASSQSRGSGANVLTF
TGTGCCAGCAGCCAATCAAGAGGCTCTGGGGCCAACGTCCTGACTTTC
>TRBJ1-3|TRBV6-6|13|-|few
CASSYTSGNTIYF
TGTGCCAGCAGTTACACCTCTGGAAACACCATATATTTT
>TRBJ2-1|TRBV4-3|15|-|-
CASSQDGLDYNEQFF
TGCGCCAGCAGCCAAGACGGTCTGGATTACAATGAGCAGTTCTTC
>TRBJ2-1|TRBV7-2|13|-|-
CASSSEQGYEQFF
TGTGCCAGCAGCTCGGAACAGGGTTATGAGCAGTTCTTC